Listed below are T cell receptor beta chains from one sample, sequenced in a study of T cells in Graves' hyperthyroidism and ophthalmopathy. TCRdb itself ran the multiplex PCR reads through MiXCR, one entry per CDR3 protein. The table records some 250,000 distinct CDR3 sequences, about 14% of them present only once. The sequencing sample was made of blood. These receptors all stem from a woman aged 40 to 50 with Graves' hyperthyroidism that later progressed to Graves' ophthalmopathy. Both conserved end residues are trimmed from each CDR3. Each record gives: J gene, V gene, CDR3 protein.

J gene: TRBJ1-2
V gene: TRBV28
CDR3 protein: ASTEGGAVSYGHT

J gene: TRBJ2-1
V gene: TRBV7-9
CDR3 protein: ASSPYRWRGPREVNEQF

J gene: TRBJ2-3
V gene: TRBV7-3
CDR3 protein: ASSSQGARDTQY

J gene: TRBJ1-1
V gene: TRBV7-9
CDR3 protein: ASSLENFSNTEAF

J gene: TRBJ2-2
V gene: TRBV29-1
CDR3 protein: SVDSAGTGELF

J gene: TRBJ2-2
V gene: TRBV28
CDR3 protein: ASSVGQGYSGELF

J gene: TRBJ1-5
V gene: TRBV19
CDR3 protein: ASSLDTGVVQPQH

J gene: TRBJ2-1
V gene: TRBV28
CDR3 protein: ASSYPSSGGDNGQF

J gene: TRBJ2-2
V gene: TRBV19
CDR3 protein: ASRWRLWGTGELF

J gene: TRBJ2-3
V gene: TRBV27
CDR3 protein: ASRQGPASTDTQY

J gene: TRBJ1-1
V gene: TRBV5-1
CDR3 protein: ASSFQGANTEAF

J gene: TRBJ2-7
V gene: TRBV25-1
CDR3 protein: ASSGLNRSTYEQY

J gene: TRBJ2-1
V gene: TRBV20-1
CDR3 protein: SAKRASTGVWNEQF

J gene: TRBJ2-3
V gene: TRBV15
CDR3 protein: ATWIAGGLDTQY

J gene: TRBJ2-7
V gene: TRBV9
CDR3 protein: ASSVLAALGEQY

J gene: TRBJ2-5
V gene: TRBV20-1
CDR3 protein: SARDLGETQY

J gene: TRBJ2-1
V gene: TRBV20-1
CDR3 protein: SARSLRYSNEQF

J gene: TRBJ2-6
V gene: TRBV27
CDR3 protein: ASSLGYWANILT

J gene: TRBJ2-1
V gene: TRBV30
CDR3 protein: ACSRDGYNEQF

J gene: TRBJ2-1
V gene: TRBV5-1
CDR3 protein: ASGAHSRTHEQF

J gene: TRBJ2-6
V gene: TRBV25-1
CDR3 protein: ASSEWGPMGANVLT

J gene: TRBJ2-5
V gene: TRBV5-1
CDR3 protein: ASSAGHLGGETQY

J gene: TRBJ2-2
V gene: TRBV3-1
CDR3 protein: ASSRTVGTGELF

J gene: TRBJ1-1
V gene: TRBV6-5
CDR3 protein: ASSYSMAGATEAF

J gene: TRBJ1-1
V gene: TRBV30
CDR3 protein: AWSNRANTEAF

J gene: TRBJ2-3
V gene: TRBV7-3
CDR3 protein: ASSRFAGNTDTQY

J gene: TRBJ2-5
V gene: TRBV28
CDR3 protein: ASHDGVPVGTQY

J gene: TRBJ2-5
V gene: TRBV7-2
CDR3 protein: ASSLPPVQTQY

J gene: TRBJ2-1
V gene: TRBV27
CDR3 protein: ASSLWGDEQF

J gene: TRBJ2-3
V gene: TRBV24-1
CDR3 protein: ATSDLGTRADTQY

J gene: TRBJ2-2
V gene: TRBV2
CDR3 protein: ASSEALGLAGWTGELF

J gene: TRBJ1-1
V gene: TRBV24-1
CDR3 protein: ATSGRDRGVVRAF

J gene: TRBJ1-6
V gene: TRBV5-1
CDR3 protein: ASSSGQDHSSYNSPLH

J gene: TRBJ2-1
V gene: TRBV6-1
CDR3 protein: ASSEAVGTPSDEQF

J gene: TRBJ1-3
V gene: TRBV28
CDR3 protein: ASRDYYSGNTIY

J gene: TRBJ2-5
V gene: TRBV11-2
CDR3 protein: ASSLARVQETQY

J gene: TRBJ2-1
V gene: TRBV6-1
CDR3 protein: ASKPPGGSYNEQF

J gene: TRBJ2-6
V gene: TRBV7-2
CDR3 protein: ASSLTRANVLT

J gene: TRBJ1-5
V gene: TRBV30
CDR3 protein: AWSEYMAGGRLPQH

J gene: TRBJ1-3
V gene: TRBV6-1
CDR3 protein: ASSETGARNTIY

J gene: TRBJ2-1
V gene: TRBV6-1
CDR3 protein: ASRLGLAGDYNEQF

J gene: TRBJ2-3
V gene: TRBV15
CDR3 protein: ATSRAGDPDTQY